The text below deals with one TCR beta chain. The data derive from a study of blood T cell repertoires in COVID-19. About the study: PBMCs, B-cell-depleted T cells, or T cells were the source of the cDNA or gDNA that made up the material.

Clones were sequenced by immunoSEQ multiplex PCR, and TCRdb holds only the in-frame ones, with some missing. The data hold roughly 110,000 clones, with around 86% observed a single time. CDR1 and CDR2 from the germline V gene are SGHRS and YFSETQ. Trimming at V came to 4 bases and at J to 2 bases, leaving 3 bases not matched to a gene. The CDR3 consists of 14 residues. This receptor was obtained from a man between 65 and 85 years old with acute or convalescent COVID-19. V is TRBV5-1 and J is TRBJ2-3; TRBD1 matches 8 bases. The specimen was peripheral blood. The CDR3 bases are TGCGCCAGCAGCGAGGACAGGGCCACAGATACGCAGTATTTT. Translating it yields CASSEDRATDTQYF.